This T cell receptor (beta chain) was recorded in a study of OX40 agonist ivuxolimab in advanced cancers. With regard to the full study: The costimulatory receptor OX40 (CD134) was targeted by ivuxolimab, a fully human IgG2 agonistic monoclonal antibody. Intravenous ivuxolimab was administered to patients every 2 weeks at six dose levels: 0.01, 0.1, 0.3, 1.5, 3 and 10 mg/kg. Of the roughly 51 patients in dose escalation, some 19 had hepatocellular carcinoma, about 15 had melanoma, 9 had renal cell carcinoma and 9 had head and neck cancer. The dose-escalation cohort was almost 85% male with a mean age of approximately 60 years, ranging from about 23 to 85. Prior anti-PD-1, anti-PD-L1 or anti-CTLA-4 therapy was permitted, and less than 45% of dose-escalation patients had received checkpoint inhibitors. Partial responses were achieved by three dose-escalation patients, of whom one had hepatocellular carcinoma and two had cutaneous melanoma. Peripheral TCRbeta sequencing was intended to test whether TCR sequence diversity was altered and clonal T-cell expansion was caused by ivuxolimab. The monotherapy dose-escalation portion (N ≈ 50 patients) of the phase I ivuxolimab trial is reported in the paper.

Concerning this clone itself: Its target antigen remains unknown. Base qualities are not provided; no much larger clone lies one nucleotide away.

The study at large found these results: Antigen specificity was not determined for the clonally expanded peripheral T cells. Clonal expansion of both CD4+ and CD8+ blood T cells was observed from baseline to week 6 at doses 0.1 to 3.0 mg/kg. Low levels of normalized T-cell clonal expansion were also seen in some nonresponding patients. Partial responders in the 0.1-3.0 mg/kg groups had among the lowest normalized peripheral clonal expansion, especially among CD8+ T cells. After ivuxolimab, expanded clones were on average more numerous among CD8+ T cells than among CD4+ T cells.

For sequencing of the TCRbeta CDR3 region, genomic DNA was extracted from the sorted cells. The immunoSEQ Assay was used for sequencing of TCRbeta CDR3 regions. Not all clones reach the TCRdb copy of this immuneACCESS table, which keeps in-frame sequences only. Checked studies attribute under half of the gap to unresolved V genes and leave the rest unexplained. This sample comprises around 140,000 clones, about 93% of them detected only once. The ten largest make up 0.9% to 1.2% of the sample. The CDR3 covers 14 residues, taking in both the cysteine and the phenylalanine. Here the CDR3 DNA is all that survives: 42 bases in frame from base 1. V is clipped by 6 bases and J by 2 bases, and the sequence between their germline boundaries is 11 bases long. Looking up the germline V gene yields CDR1 SGHDN and CDR2 FVKESK. Patients with autoimmune disease history or receiving systemic immunosuppression were excluded from the trial. In every dose cohort, peripheral blood was drawn for TCR sequencing at baseline, cycle 4 day 1, and cycle 7 day 1. The samples were taken from a phase I, first-in-human, multicenter, open-label dose-escalation trial of ivuxolimab. Adults with locally advanced or metastatic melanoma, renal cell, hepatocellular, or head and neck squamous cell carcinoma were enrolled in the trial. CD4+ and CD8+ T cells were sorted separately from peripheral blood before TCR sequencing.

The sample was CD4+ or CD8+ T cells sorted from blood, taken in a trial of the OX40 agonist ivuxolimab. The chain was built from TRBV14 and TRBJ1-5; the best D guess is TRBD1, with 5 bases matching. This TCR was recovered from an adult with an advanced solid tumor such as melanoma, head and neck, liver or kidney cancer. The CDR3 region: CASSPLGGNQPQHF. Read as DNA, the sequence is TGTGCCAGCAGTCCTCTGGGGGGCAATCAGCCCCAGCATTTT.